By frequency in the sample, the clone carrying this TCR beta chain is large (0.1 to 1%). Produced via immunoSEQ multiplex PCR; TCRdb's table is partial and in-frame only. The sample consists of some 7,200 clones, around 78% of them appearing once. Germline CDR1 reads MGHRA; CDR2 reads YSYEKL. Between the trimmed V and J ends, which lost 2 bases and 4 bases, there was a span of 17 bases. This CDR3 is built from 16 residues. Treatment denoted: randomized to nivolumab then ipilimumab (arm A) or the reverse (arm B). Live CD3+CD8+ CD19− CD56− cells were sorted from PBMCs. This record belongs to a study of sequential checkpoint blockade in melanoma.

The source of this sequence is a human donor with melanoma. This chain links TRBV4-1 with TRBJ1-1, with TRBD1 as a possible D gene (5 bases). The input for sequencing was CD8+ T cells sorted from blood (inferred from file names), taken from a patient given nivolumab and ipilimumab in sequence. CDR3 residues: CASSQTSQDPPTEAFF. The CDR3 nucleotides read TGCGCCAGCAGCCAAACATCACAGGACCCTCCCACTGAAGCTTTCTTT.